These T cell receptor beta chains were read from a single sample in a study of T cell responses to AZD1222 COVID-19 vaccine. Method: immunoSEQ multiplex PCR; TCRdb's copy keeps in-frame clones and lacks some. Of about 93,000 clones in the sample, just under 90% were seen once. The sample in question was peripheral blood, obtained on day 0 of MenACWY control vaccination. Receptor source: an adult in good health. Each CDR3 is given with its conserved first and last residue. The order of the fields is J gene, V gene, clone size, D gene, CDR3 protein, CDR3 DNA. The D gene is left open where the match is weak. Size tells how often a clone was seen (once, few, many) or the class of an expanded clone, and some rows leave it out.

>TRBJ1-2|TRBV11-3|.|TRBD1
CASSLGDGTGVGYTF
TGTGCCAGCAGCTTAGGGGACGGGACAGGGGTCGGCTACACCTTC
>TRBJ1-2|TRBV18|.|.
CASSQGSRGYTF
TGTGCCAGCTCACAGGGCTCGAGGGGCTACACCTTC
>TRBJ2-1|TRBV30|.|.
CAWKGGPYNEQFF
TGTGCCTGGAAGGGGGGCCCGTACAATGAGCAGTTCTTC
>TRBJ2-3|TRBV27|.|.
CASSTQGLDTQYF
TGTGCCAGCAGTACCCAGGGGTTAGATACGCAGTATTTT
>TRBJ2-7|TRBV10-3|.|.
CAIRSNYEQYF
TGTGCCATCAGGTCAAACTACGAGCAGTACTTC
>TRBJ1-6|TRBV5-1|once|.
CASRPYPTASSSPLHF
TGCGCCAGCAGGCCTTACCCGACAGCCAGTTCCTCACCCCTCCACTTT
>TRBJ1-3|TRBV28|.|.
CATKISYSGNTIYF
TGTGCCACCAAGATCAGCTACTCTGGAAACACCATATATTTT
>TRBJ2-1|TRBV19|few|TRBD2
CASRSPGLAGGVEQFF
TGTGCCAGCCGATCCCCCGGACTAGCGGGGGGGGTTGAGCAGTTCTTC
>TRBJ1-1|TRBV7-6|.|TRBD1
CASSHTGTGIINTEAFF
TGTGCCAGCAGCCATACCGGGACAGGGATCATAAACACTGAAGCTTTCTTT
>TRBJ2-1|TRBV4-2|.|TRBD1
CASSQEEGAFGEQFF
TGTGCCAGCAGCCAAGAAGAGGGGGCTTTTGGTGAGCAGTTCTTC
>TRBJ2-7|TRBV30|.|.
CAWRDTHYEQYF
TGTGCCTGGCGGGACACCCACTACGAGCAGTACTTC
>TRBJ2-5|TRBV7-2|.|.
CASSLAGTSNQETQYF
TGTGCCAGCAGCTTAGCGGGTACCTCCAACCAAGAGACCCAGTACTTC
>TRBJ2-7|TRBV19|.|.
CASSFGTDSYEQYF
TGTGCCAGTAGTTTTGGAACAGACTCCTACGAGCAGTACTTC
>TRBJ2-1|TRBV5-8|.|.
CASSLAPGNEQFF
TGTGCCAGCAGCTTGGCCCCCGGCAATGAGCAGTTCTTC
>TRBJ1-6|TRBV6-4|.|.
CASRRDSGEINSPLHF
TGTGCCAGCAGACGCGATTCCGGGGAAATTAATTCACCCCTCCACTTT
>TRBJ2-7|TRBV3-1/TRBV3-2|.|TRBD2
CASSPQRGGLYEQYF
TGTGCCAGCAGCCCTCAGCGGGGGGGCCTCTACGAGCAGTACTTC
>TRBJ1-2|TRBV7-8|.|TRBD1
CASSSDRVRGYTF
TGTGCCAGCAGCTCGGACAGGGTGAGGGGCTACACCTTC
>TRBJ1-1|TRBV6-5|.|.
CASSYVGRSNTEAFF
TGTGCCAGCAGTTACGTTGGGCGCTCGAACACTGAAGCTTTCTTT
>TRBJ1-5|TRBV2|.|TRBD1
CASSWDSHFPNQPQHF
TGTGCCAGCAGCTGGGACAGCCACTTCCCTAATCAGCCCCAGCATTTT
>TRBJ2-5|TRBV29-1|.|.
CSVGRQRETQYF
TGCAGCGTTGGTCGGCAGAGAGAGACCCAGTACTTC
>TRBJ1-5|TRBV15|.|TRBD1
CATSKGQGNQPQHF
TGTGCCACCAGCAAAGGACAGGGGAATCAGCCCCAGCATTTT
>TRBJ2-3|TRBV3-1/TRBV3-2|.|.
CASSLLDTQYF
TGTGCCAGCAGCCTACTGGATACGCAGTATTTT
>TRBJ1-2|TRBV6-5|.|TRBD1
CASSYSGTGDYGYTF
TGTGCCAGCAGTTACTCGGGGACAGGGGACTATGGCTACACCTTC
>TRBJ1-2|TRBV6-2/TRBV6-3|.|TRBD1
CASSYGRTGGIDGYTF
TGTGCCAGCAGTTACGGGAGGACAGGGGGCATTGATGGCTACACCTTC
>TRBJ1-2|TRBV6-2/TRBV6-3|.|.
CASSYSRGQRGYTF
TGTGCCAGCAGTTACTCGAGAGGTCAACGAGGCTACACCTTC
>TRBJ1-1|TRBV12-5|once|TRBD1
CASGLGQTNTEAFF
TGTGCTAGTGGACTGGGACAGACGAACACTGAAGCTTTCTTT
>TRBJ2-3|TRBV19|.|TRBD1
CASRRTGGTDTQYF
TGTGCCAGTAGGCGGACAGGTGGGACAGATACGCAGTATTTT
>TRBJ2-7|TRBV13|.|TRBD2
CASSLNLAGSSYEQYF
TGTGCCAGCAGCTTAAATCTAGCGGGTTCTTCCTACGAGCAGTACTTC
>TRBJ2-1|TRBV20-1|.|.
CSASRGDNEQFF
TGCAGTGCTAGTCGGGGAGACAATGAGCAGTTCTTC
>TRBJ2-1|TRBV9|once|TRBD2
CASSFLAGESYNEQFF
TGTGCCAGCAGCTTTTTAGCGGGGGAGTCCTACAATGAGCAGTTCTTC
>TRBJ1-5|TRBV6-5|.|TRBD1
CASKVDRGGNQPQHF
TGTGCCAGCAAAGTCGACAGGGGCGGCAATCAGCCCCAGCATTTT
>TRBJ2-2|TRBV6-2/TRBV6-3|.|.
CASSLALDTGELFF
TGTGCCAGCAGTCTAGCACTGGACACCGGGGAGCTGTTTTTT
>TRBJ1-1|TRBV18|.|.
CASSPGGREAFF
TGTGCCAGCTCACCGGGCGGCAGAGAAGCTTTCTTT
>TRBJ2-2|TRBV28|.|.
CASSSYTGELFF
TGTGCCAGCAGCTCGTACACCGGGGAGCTGTTTTTT
>TRBJ1-2|TRBV4-2|.|.
CASSQGTDNYGYTF
TGTGCCAGCAGCCAAGGGACAGATAACTATGGCTACACCTTC
>TRBJ1-1|TRBV19|.|.
CASIETGGGTEAFF
TGTGCCAGTATTGAAACCGGGGGTGGCACTGAAGCTTTCTTT
>TRBJ1-4|TRBV4-2|.|.
CASSQGPSEKLFF
TGTGCCAGCAGCCAGGGCCCCAGTGAAAAACTGTTTTTT
>TRBJ2-7|TRBV28|.|TRBD2
CASSVTSGGPLEQYF
TGTGCCAGCAGTGTCACTAGCGGGGGTCCCCTCGAGCAGTACTTC
>TRBJ1-6|TRBV7-2|.|.
CASSITFEPYNSPLHF
TGTGCCAGCAGCATAACCTTCGAGCCCTATAATTCACCCCTCCACTTT
>TRBJ2-7|TRBV5-4|few|TRBD1
CASSSGTGAYEQYF
TGTGCCAGCAGCTCCGGGACAGGGGCCTACGAGCAGTACTTC
>TRBJ2-1|TRBV27|.|.
CASSLTPHLDPGYSEQFF
TGTGCCAGCAGTTTGACCCCACACTTGGACCCAGGGTACAGTGAGCAGTTCTTC
>TRBJ1-2|TRBV9|.|.
CASSGGGPWTDYGYTF
TGTGCCAGCAGCGGCGGGGGGCCCTGGACGGACTATGGCTACACCTTC
>TRBJ1-1|TRBV27|.|.
CASSFGQNTEAFF
TGTGCCAGCAGTTTTGGGCAGAACACTGAAGCTTTCTTT
>TRBJ1-4|TRBV10-3|.|.
CAISDRGAAEKLFF
TGTGCCATCAGTGATCGGGGGGCGGCTGAAAAACTGTTTTTT
>TRBJ2-1|TRBV19|.|.
CASSIPQGLGQFF
TGTGCCAGTAGTATCCCACAGGGTCTAGGGCAGTTCTTC
>TRBJ2-5|TRBV3-1/TRBV3-2|.|TRBD2
CASSLSRAGGDQYF
TGTGCCAGCAGCCTCTCGCGGGCGGGGGGAGACCAGTACTTC
>TRBJ2-4|TRBV19|.|TRBD1
CASSFIRQGATKNIQYF
TGTGCCAGTAGTTTTATTCGACAGGGGGCGACCAAAAACATTCAGTACTTC
>TRBJ1-4|TRBV30|.|.
CAGSETGWANEKLFF
TGTGCCGGCTCAGAAACAGGGTGGGCTAATGAAAAACTGTTTTTT
>TRBJ1-5|TRBV10-3|.|TRBD1
CAISDRGLGQPQHF
TGTGCCATCAGCGACAGGGGGTTAGGTCAGCCCCAGCATTTT